This entry lists 22 T cell receptor beta chains sequenced from one sample in a study of OX40 agonist ivuxolimab in advanced cancers. Only in-frame clones appear in the TCRdb table, and some are missing; sequencing was by immunoSEQ multiplex PCR. There are about 81,000 clones in the sample; around 89% occur only once, and under 0.6% lies in the top ten. Sequencing was performed on CD4+ or CD8+ T cells sorted from blood, taken in a trial of the OX40 agonist ivuxolimab. The receptors stem from an adult with an advanced solid tumor such as melanoma, head and neck, liver or kidney cancer.

The rearrangement uses TRBV19 and TRBJ1-2; unclear D gene. V was shortened by 6 bases and J by 4 bases, with 9 bases between the two germline ends. Germline-derived CDR1 and CDR2 are LNHDA and SQIVND (reference sequence). The CDR3 totals 12 residues. The CDR3 sequence: CASRIRGYGYTF. CDR3 nucleotides: TGTGCCAGTAGGATACGGGGCTATGGCTACACCTTC.

This sequence joins TRBV7-2 and TRBJ1-5, with D possibly matching TRBD1 (6 bases). Germline V gene lookup returns CDR1 SGHTA and CDR2 FQGNSA. The CDR3 totals 14 residues. V lost 4 bases to trimming and J lost 5 bases, with 12 bases between them. CDR3 amino acids: CASSSQGPYQPQHF. CDR3 DNA: TGTGCCAGCAGCTCCCAGGGGCCCTATCAGCCCCAGCATTTT.

This clone was observed a single time. The gene calls are TRBV7-3 and TRBJ1-1, with 9 bases identical to TRBD1. The junction had 4 bases not matched to a gene; V was cut back by 4 bases and J by 7 bases. Germline V lookup: CDR1 SGHTA, CDR2 FQGTGA. CDR3 length: 13 amino acids. CDR3 DNA: TGTGCCAGCAGCTCCGGACAGGGGCTTGAAGCTTTCTTT. Translated, it gives CASSSGQGLEAFF.

The CDR3 spells CASSYEGHYGYTF. CDR3 DNA: TGTGCCAGCAGTTACGAGGGTCACTATGGCTACACCTTC. The chain uses TRBV6-5 and TRBJ1-2; D is ambiguous. Trimming took 2 bases from V and 3 from J, leaving 7 bases between them. Germline loops: CDR1 MNHEY, CDR2 SVGAGI. CDR3 length: 13 amino acids.

The chain has TRBV5-1 and TRBJ1-4, with no clear D. This CDR3 spans 12 amino acids. CDR1 is SGHRS and CDR2 is YFSETQ in the germline V gene. V shed 2 bases and J shed 5 bases, with 4 bases lying between them. The CDR3 DNA sequence: TGCGCCAGCAGCTTTCAGAATGAAAAACTGTTTTTT. Residues: CASSFQNEKLFF.

V and J are TRBV18 and TRBJ1-1; possibly TRBD1 for D (5 bases). Trimming removed 0 bases from V and 11 bases from J, with 10 bases in between. Germline V gene sequence: CDR1 KGHSH, CDR2 LQKENI. This CDR3 region has 12 residues. In DNA form, the CDR3 reads TGTGCCAGCTCACCACCCACAGGAAACGCTTTCTTT. This gives the protein CASSPPTGNAFF.

The chain links TRBV19 to TRBJ1-2; no clear D. The V end lost 5 bases, the J end lost 8 bases, and 12 bases lay between the germline ends. The CDR3 contains 12 residues. Germline lookup yields CDR1 LNHDA and CDR2 SQIVND (reference sequence). The CDR3 DNA reads as TGTGCCAGTAGTCTTGGAAACCTAGGCTACACCTTC. It is translated as CASSLGNLGYTF.

The chain links TRBV5-8 to TRBJ1-1; D not resolved. This CDR3 has 15 residues. Looked up from germline, CDR1 is SGHTS and CDR2 is YDEGEE. V gave up 5 bases and J gave up 2 bases, with 16 bases separating them. CDR3 sequence reads: CASSSAGLGNTEAFF. The DNA of the CDR3 is TGTGCCAGCAGTTCGGCGGGCCTGGGAAACACTGAAGCTTTCTTT.

The chain joins TRBV2 to TRBJ1-2; 7 positions match TRBD1. Germline V gene lookup returns CDR1 SNHLY and CDR2 FYNNEI. V dropped 7 bases and J dropped 4; count of bases not matched to a gene: 15. This CDR3 is built from 16 residues. CDR3 residues: CASTPRRNRGSYGYTF. CDR3 bases: TGTGCCAGCACCCCCAGAAGGAACAGGGGTTCCTATGGCTACACCTTC. Full variable domain (outside the CDR3, taken from reference TRBV2 and TRBJ1-2): EPEVTQTPSHQVTQMGQEVILRCVPISNHLYFYWYRQILGQKVEFLVSFYNNEISEKSEIFDDQFSVERPDGSNFTLKIRSTKLEDSAMYFCASTPRRNRGSYGYTFGSGTRLTVV.

This chain joins TRBV7-9 and TRBJ2-3; D is unresolved. CDR1 is SEHNR, CDR2 FQNEAQ, per germline (reference sequence). Trimming cost V 5 bases and J 2 bases, with 14 bases left between them. The CDR3 sequence is 15 residues long. The chain's CDR3 is CASSPYGVVTDTQYF. The CDR3 DNA reads as TGTGCCAGCAGCCCTTATGGGGTTGTCACAGATACGCAGTATTTT.

The chain combines TRBV29-1 with TRBJ2-7; 12 nucleotides align to TRBD1. This CDR3 comprises 12 residues. Looked up from germline, CDR1 is SQVTM and CDR2 is ANQGSEA. J was trimmed by 6 bases and V by 6 bases; bases with no gene match: 3. CDR3 loop: CSVGTGGGEQYF. The DNA of the CDR3 is TGCAGCGTCGGGACAGGGGGCGGCGAGCAGTACTTC.

This chain joins TRBV7-2 and TRBJ1-4; D remains unclear. V lost 5 bases and J lost 7, with 17 bases in between. The length of the CDR3 is 15 residues. Germline CDR1 is SGHTA and CDR2 is FQGNSA. The CDR3 nucleotides are TGTGCCAGCAGCCCCTACGACACCCCTGGTGAAAAACTGTTTTTT. This translates into CASSPYDTPGEKLFF.

J is TRBJ1-3 and V is TRBV15, with 7 nucleotides matching TRBD1. The J segment lost 2 bases and the V segment lost 6 bases, leaving 7 bases of the junction unmatched. The CDR3 runs to 15 residues. From germline, CDR1 is LNHNV and CDR2 YYDKDF (reference sequence). CDR3 sequence: CATSITGVTGNTIYF. Written as DNA, the CDR3 is TGTGCCACCAGTATAACAGGGGTTACTGGAAACACCATATATTTT.

The chain uses TRBV9 and TRBJ2-1; 7 positions match TRBD1. J was trimmed by 5 bases and V by 1 base; bases with no gene match: 6. The germline V gene encodes CDR1 SGDLS and CDR2 YYNGEE. This CDR3 region has 15 residues. The CDR3 region is CASSVQGGAHNEQFF. CDR3 DNA sequence: TGTGCCAGCAGCGTACAAGGGGGCGCGCACAATGAGCAGTTCTTC.

This chain joins TRBV5-1 and TRBJ2-3, with D perhaps matching TRBD1 or TRBD2 (5 bases each). Looked up from germline, CDR1 is SGHRS and CDR2 is YFSETQ. V dropped 4 bases and J dropped 2 bases, with 14 bases sitting between them. This CDR3 has 15 amino acids. The CDR3 protein is CASSRDPSNTDTQYF. The CDR3 DNA reads TGCGCCAGCAGCCGGGACCCGTCAAACACAGATACGCAGTATTTT.

The J gene is TRBJ2-7, the V gene TRBV18; D is perhaps TRBD1 (5 bases). Trimming cost V 0 bases and J 2 bases, with 8 bases left between them. This CDR3 contains 14 residues. Per the germline V gene, CDR1 is KGHSH and CDR2 is LQKENI. Here the CDR3 reads CASSPPDTTYEQYF. CDR3 bases: TGTGCCAGCTCACCACCGGACACCACCTACGAGCAGTACTTC. The full variable domain, rest sourced from reference TRBV18 and TRBJ2-7, is NAGVMQNPRHLVRRRGQEARLRCSPMKGHSHVYWYRQLPEEGLKFMVYLQKENIIDESGMPKERFSAEFPKEGPSILRIQQVVRGDSAAYFCASSPPDTTYEQYFGPGTRLTVT.

The count of this clone is one. The CDR3 region has the DNA TGTGCCAGCAGCACACGGACGGCCAGTGGGTACGAGCAGTACTTC. Protein sequence: CASSTRTASGYEQYF. The chain links TRBV11-2 to TRBJ2-7; D gene ambiguous. The germline CDR1 and CDR2 sequences are SGHAT and FQNNGV. V gave up 5 bases and J gave up 4 bases, with 18 bases separating them. The CDR3 is 15 amino acids.

This chain links TRBV7-2 with TRBJ2-5, with TRBD2 matching 13 bases. In germline, CDR1 is SGHTA, CDR2 FQGNSA. J was trimmed by 4 bases and V by 5 bases; bases with no gene match: 7. The CDR3 covers 16 residues. CDR3 protein: CASSPPGLAGRETQYF. For the CDR3, the DNA is TGTGCCAGCAGCCCTCCGGGACTAGCGGGGAGAGAGACCCAGTACTTC.

V is TRBV25-1 and J is TRBJ1-2; D is possibly TRBD1 (5 bases). The CDR3 has 12 residues. Looked up from germline, CDR1 is MGHDK and CDR2 is SYGVNS. V shed 11 bases and J shed 4 bases, with 14 bases lying between them. The DNA for the CDR3 is TGTGCCTCCGAGGGGCAGCTCTATGGCTACACCTTC. Protein sequence: CASEGQLYGYTF.

This clone was counted a single time. V is TRBV7-9 and J is TRBJ2-1; 7 positions agree with TRBD1. The germline gives CDR1 SEHNR, CDR2 FQNEAQ (reference sequence). CDR3 length: 16 residues. After removal of 0 bases from V and 0 bases from J, the junction contained 2 bases not matched to a gene. This CDR3 reads CASSLATGSSYNEQFF. CDR3 coding DNA: TGTGCCAGCAGCTTAGCGACAGGGAGCTCCTACAATGAGCAGTTCTTC.

V usage is TRBV6-6 and J usage is TRBJ2-7, with D perhaps TRBD2 (5 bases). From germline, CDR1 is MNHNY and CDR2 SVGAGI (reference sequence). CDR3 length equals 13 residues. Trimming removed 8 bases from V and 7 bases from J, with 18 bases in between. The CDR3, as DNA: TGTGCCAGCGCCTCGGAGGTCCGAGGGGAGCAGTACTTC. This sequence encodes CASASEVRGEQYF.

Details on this clone: The final CDR3 position lacks the conserved phenylalanine or tryptophan, pointing to a likely read error. The V call is TRBV28, the J call TRBJ1-6; tentative D call: TRBD1 (6 bases). From germline, CDR1 is MDHEN and CDR2 SYDVKM. Deletions cut 5 bases from V and 7 bases from J, with 6 bases between. This CDR3 is built from 12 residues. The CDR3 region is CASSTGNSPLHL. In nucleotides, the CDR3 is TGTGCCAGCAGTACAGGGAATTCACCCCTCCACCTT.